A selection of T cell receptor beta chains follows, all from one sample in a study of breast tumors, draining lymph nodes, adjacent tissues. Using its own MiXCR run on the multiplex PCR reads, TCRdb lists one record per CDR3 protein. In the table there are over 200,000 distinct CDR3 sequences, less than 35% of which are singletons. The sample taken for sequencing was axillary lymph node tissue. These receptors were obtained from a female donor with breast cancer. Some clones in this sample may be carry-over from other donors' samples. The CDR3 runs from the conserved cysteine through the conserved F or W. Fields, in order: D gene, clone size, J gene, V gene, CDR3 DNA, CDR3 protein. A D gene is named only where the DNA matches it firmly. Size values are once, few and many counts, or a class for expanded clones, and some rows have none.

d_call: TRBD1
clone_size: .
j_call: TRBJ1-4
v_call: TRBV7-9
cdr3_nt: TGTGCCAGCAGCTCCGACAGGGAGAAAAAACTGTTTTTT
cdr3_aa: CASSSDREKKLFF

d_call: TRBD1
clone_size: .
j_call: TRBJ1-6
v_call: TRBV29-1
cdr3_nt: TGCAGCTCACCAAGGAGGGACAGACATAATTCACCCCTCCACTTT
cdr3_aa: CSSPRRDRHNSPLHF

d_call: .
clone_size: many
j_call: TRBJ1-5
v_call: TRBV4-3
cdr3_nt: TGCGCCAGCAGCAATTTATTAGGGAGCAATCAGCCCCAGCATTTT
cdr3_aa: CASSNLLGSNQPQHF

d_call: TRBD1
clone_size: .
j_call: TRBJ1-6
v_call: TRBV24-1
cdr3_nt: TGTGCCACCAGTGACCCCGGACAGGGTAGTTCACCCCTCCACTTT
cdr3_aa: CATSDPGQGSSPLHF

d_call: TRBD2
clone_size: many
j_call: TRBJ2-1
v_call: TRBV20-1
cdr3_nt: TGCAGTGCGAATGCGGGGGGGGAGTTCTTC
cdr3_aa: CSANAGGEFF

d_call: TRBD1
clone_size: .
j_call: TRBJ1-5
v_call: TRBV18
cdr3_nt: TGTGCCAGCTCCCCGACAGGGGGCAATCAGCCCCAGCATTTT
cdr3_aa: CASSPTGGNQPQHF

d_call: TRBD1
clone_size: many
j_call: TRBJ2-3
v_call: TRBV7-9
cdr3_nt: TGTGCCAGCCACCAGTCCAGGGGGCCGGGGGATACGCAGTATTTT
cdr3_aa: CASHQSRGPGDTQYF

d_call: TRBD1
clone_size: .
j_call: TRBJ2-6
v_call: TRBV20-1
cdr3_nt: TGCAGTGCTAGAGGAACAGGGGCTAACGTCCTGACTTTC
cdr3_aa: CSARGTGANVLTF

d_call: .
clone_size: .
j_call: TRBJ2-7
v_call: TRBV5-4
cdr3_nt: TGTGCCAGCAGCTTGGAGGGCTTTGGGGGCGAGCAGTACTTC
cdr3_aa: CASSLEGFGGEQYF

d_call: TRBD1
clone_size: .
j_call: TRBJ2-2
v_call: TRBV12-3/TRBV12-4
cdr3_nt: TGTGCCAGCAGCGGTACAGGGGACACCGGGGAGCTGTTTTTT
cdr3_aa: CASSGTGDTGELFF

d_call: TRBD2
clone_size: .
j_call: TRBJ2-2
v_call: TRBV20-1
cdr3_nt: TGCAGTGCTTCCGGGACTAGCGCGAACACCGGGGAGCTGTTTTTT
cdr3_aa: CSASGTSANTGELFF